The 25 T cell receptor beta chains given below trace back to one sample, sequenced in a study of cytomegalovirus exposure and HLA in healthy donors. Amplification used 60 Vbeta primers and 13 Jbeta primers. Here immunoSEQ multiplex PCR was the method, and the copy in TCRdb shows in-frame clones only, minus some. The table includes about 250,000 clones, about 75% detected once. Sequenced input: PBMCs. The receptors shown here come from a female donor in good health and CMV-seronegative.

V is TRBV5-1 and J is TRBJ2-3; the D gene is possibly TRBD2 (5 bases). CDR3 length: 12 amino acids. Germline CDR1 reads SGHRS; CDR2 reads YFSETQ. V was pared by 0 bases and J by 14 bases, with 13 bases between. CDR3 loop: CASSLEAGRRYF. As DNA, the CDR3 is TGCGCCAGCAGCTTGGAGGCGGGTCGTAGGTATTTT.

The chain has TRBV12-2 and TRBJ1-1. TRBV12-2 constitutes a pseudogene. The CDR3 consists of 14 residues. For the CDR3, the DNA is TGTGCAAGTCGCTTATGGGAGAGGAACACTGAAGCTTTCTTT. Its protein product is CASRLWERNTEAFF.

V usage is TRBV30 and J usage is TRBJ2-7, with D perhaps matching TRBD1 (6 bases). Germline lookup yields CDR1 GTSNPN and CDR2 SVGIG (reference sequence). This CDR3 contains 17 residues. V gave up 3 bases and J gave up 5 bases, with 26 bases separating them. In DNA, the CDR3 is TGTGCCTGGAGCCCCCCTGCGACAGGATATCTCCAAAACGAGCAGTACTTC. Protein sequence: CAWSPPATGYLQNEQYF.

The CDR3 loop reads CASLDSRGYSYGYTF. Here the CDR3 DNA reads TGTGCCAGCCTAGATAGTCGGGGTTATTCCTATGGCTACACCTTC. This chain connects TRBV2 to TRBJ1-2, with no clear D. CDR3 length equals 15 residues. With 8 bases removed from V and 4 bases from J, the gap between germline ends came to 20 bases. The germline V gene encodes CDR1 SNHLY and CDR2 FYNNEI.

This clone has just a few counts. The gene calls are TRBV5-1 and TRBJ2-5, with 7 bases identical to TRBD2. From germline, CDR1 is SGHRS and CDR2 YFSETQ. The CDR3 totals 14 residues. V gave up 2 bases and J gave up 5 bases; unmatched junction bases: 6. The CDR3 region has the DNA TGCGCCAGCAGCTTTAAGGGGCGGGGGGAGACCCAGTACTTC. This translates into CASSFKGRGETQYF.

The chain has TRBV10-3 and TRBJ1-5; 7 nucleotides align to TRBD1. Trimming took 1 base from V and 9 from J; bases not matched to a gene: 12. The CDR3 loop spans 16 amino acids. Germline lookup yields CDR1 ENHRY and CDR2 SYGVKD. The CDR3 sequence is CAISELGGQVAAPQHF. In nucleotides, the CDR3 is TGTGCCATCAGTGAGTTAGGGGGCCAGGTCGCCGCGCCCCAGCATTTT.

This chain joins TRBV5-4 and TRBJ2-5; 10 bases are shared with TRBD1. Per the germline V gene, CDR1 is SGHNT and CDR2 is YYREEE (reference sequence). V shed 4 bases, J shed 2 bases, and the junction held 8 bases outside the gene matches. The CDR3 sequence is 16 residues long. CDR3 residues: CASSKHPGQGQETQYF. The CDR3 nucleotides read TGTGCCAGCAGCAAGCACCCGGGACAGGGGCAAGAGACCCAGTACTTC.

This clone was seen a few times. The chain couples TRBV15 to TRBJ2-7; tentatively, D is TRBD1 (5 bases). CDR3 length equals 12 residues. V was clipped by 3 bases and J by 5 bases, with 8 bases between them. Germline V gene sequence: CDR1 LNHNV, CDR2 YYDKDF (reference sequence). CDR3 nucleotide sequence: TGTGCCACCAGCAGGGGGCTTAACGAGCAGTACTTC. It codes for CATSRGLNEQYF. Filled out from reference TRBV15 and TRBJ2-7, the complete variable domain reads DAMVIQNPRYQVTQFGKPVTLSCSQTLNHNVMYWYQQKSSQAPKLLFHYYDKDFNNEADTPDNFQSRRPNTSFCFLDIRSPGLGDTAMYLCATSRGLNEQYFGPGTRLTVT.

CDR3 nucleotide sequence: TGTGCAAGTCGCTTAGTGGCGGTAGCGGGACACAATGAGCAGTTCTTC. Its protein product is CASRLVAVAGHNEQFF. The chain couples TRBV12-2 to TRBJ2-1; the D call in the table, TRBD2, was not verified against the DNA. TRBV12-2 represents a pseudogene. The CDR3 is 16 residues long.

Only one count was recorded for this clone. Germline and junction disagree at one end, which may indicate a read error. This rearrangement joins TRBV28 to TRBJ2-7; D is uncertain. The CDR3 loop spans 11 amino acids. CDR1 and CDR2 (germline): MDHEN, SYDVKM. DNA for the CDR3: TGTGCCAGCAGTTCCCCCTACCAGCAGTACTTC. Residues: CASSSPYQQYF.

V gene TRBV15 combines with J gene TRBJ2-3; weak D call: TRBD1 (5 bases). CDR3 length equals 16 residues. V lost 0 bases and J lost 2, with 12 bases in between. Per germline, CDR1 LNHNV and CDR2 YYDKDF (reference sequence). The DNA for the CDR3 is TGTGCCACCAGCAGAGAGGGGCAGCCGCTCACAGATACGCAGTATTTT. Encoded protein: CATSREGQPLTDTQYF.

This rearrangement joins TRBV29-1 to TRBJ1-2; 9 bases are a match to TRBD1. Germline values: CDR1 SQVTM, CDR2 ANQGSEA. The length of the CDR3 is 15 residues. V lost 5 bases to trimming and J lost 4 bases; unmatched junction nucleotides: 11. CDR3 amino acids: CSVMGDRARVYGYTF. DNA of the CDR3: TGCAGCGTTATGGGGGACAGGGCGCGCGTCTATGGCTACACCTTC.

This clone was picked up a small number of times. The genes are TRBV5-1 and TRBJ2-6; D is uncertain. Per the germline V gene, CDR1 is SGHRS and CDR2 is YFSETQ. This CDR3 spans 16 amino acids. V lost 0 bases to trimming and J lost 0 bases, with 7 bases between them. CDR3 amino acids: CASSLGSSSGANVLTF. The CDR3 DNA reads as TGCGCCAGCAGCTTGGGGAGCAGCTCTGGGGCCAACGTCCTGACTTTC.

In this sample, this clone turned up a few times. This rearrangement joins TRBV5-1 to TRBJ2-1, with 7 positions matching TRBD1. V lost 5 bases to trimming and J lost 7 bases; unmatched junction nucleotides: 6. Looked up from germline, CDR1 is SGHRS and CDR2 is YFSETQ. The CDR3 covers 13 residues. The CDR3 is CASSKTGQNEQFF. CDR3 DNA sequence: TGCGCCAGCAGTAAGACAGGGCAGAATGAGCAGTTCTTC.

Only a few counts were recorded for this clone. The genes are TRBV11-3 and TRBJ2-5; 15 bases fit TRBD2. V trimming: 4 bases; J trimming: 3 bases; junction bases outside the gene matches: 3. Germline-derived CDR1 and CDR2 are SGHNT and YENEEA. The CDR3 is 16 residues long. The CDR3 bases are TGTGCCAGCAGCTCCGGACTAGCGGGAGGGGAAGAGACCCAGTACTTC. Translation gives CASSSGLAGGEETQYF.

The gene calls are TRBV14 and TRBJ1-2; possible D gene TRBD1, 6 bases. CDR3 length: 15 amino acids. The V gene lost 5 bases and the J gene lost 0 bases, with 13 bases spanning the gap. Germline values: CDR1 SGHDN, CDR2 FVKESK. DNA for the CDR3: TGTGCCAGCAGCGCCCAACAGGGAGCTAACTATGGCTACACCTTC. It yields the protein CASSAQQGANYGYTF.

This chain links TRBV19 with TRBJ1-5; tentative D call: TRBD1 (6 bases). Trimming cost V 5 bases and J 0 bases, with 17 bases left between them. This CDR3 region has 17 residues. Germline CDR1 and CDR2: LNHDA and SQIVND (reference sequence). The CDR3 protein is CASSYATGQFSNQPQHF. CDR3 DNA sequence: TGTGCCAGTAGTTATGCGACAGGCCAATTTAGCAATCAGCCCCAGCATTTT.

The chain recombines TRBV7-6 with TRBJ2-7; the match to TRBD2 covers 13 bases. The CDR3 length is 15 residues. CDR1 is SGHVS, CDR2 FNYEAQ, per germline. V lost 4 bases, J lost 3 bases, and 3 bases stayed unmatched. CDR3 amino acids: CASSSGLAGDYEQYF. The CDR3 DNA sequence: TGTGCCAGCAGCTCAGGACTAGCGGGGGACTACGAGCAGTACTTC.

This clone was seen a handful of times. V usage is TRBV18 and J usage is TRBJ2-1; TRBD2 matches 9 bases. Germline CDR1 KGHSH, CDR2 LQKENI. J lost 3 bases, V lost 6 bases, and 6 bases had no gene match. The CDR3 is 15 residues long. The CDR3 DNA reads TGTGCCAGCTCGTCGACTAGCGGAATCTACAATGAGCAGTTCTTC. It encodes CASSSTSGIYNEQFF.

J is TRBJ2-3 and V is TRBV5-1, with D maybe TRBD1 (6 bases). This CDR3 region has 16 residues. V was trimmed by 4 bases and J by 4 bases, leaving 19 bases between them. Germline CDR1 reads SGHRS; CDR2 reads YFSETQ. The CDR3 coding sequence is TGCGCCAGCAGCCCTTCGACAGGCGGGTTATCAGATACGCAGTATTTT. Translated, it gives CASSPSTGGLSDTQYF.

The chain combines TRBV15 with TRBJ1-4, with 8 positions matching TRBD1. CDR3 size: 15 residues. With 2 bases clipped from V and 6 bases from J, the junction kept 5 bases outside the gene matches. Looked up from germline, CDR1 is LNHNV and CDR2 is YYDKDF (reference sequence). This chain's CDR3 is CATSRITGGDEKLFF. In DNA form, the CDR3 reads TGTGCCACCAGCAGAATAACAGGGGGTGATGAAAAACTGTTTTTT.

This clone was observed a handful of times. The chain carries TRBV27 and TRBJ1-4; 9 bases line up with TRBD1. Germline assignment: CDR1 MNHEY and CDR2 SMNVEV (reference sequence). V gave up 2 bases and J gave up 5 bases; unmatched junction bases: 15. The CDR3 is 19 residues long. CDR3: CASSLGPGQGTGSNEKLFF. In nucleotides, the CDR3 is TGTGCCAGCAGTTTAGGACCGGGACAGGGAACAGGGTCAAATGAAAAACTGTTTTTT.

The genes are TRBV29-1 and TRBJ2-2; TRBD2 matches at 12 bases. Germline lookup yields CDR1 SQVTM and CDR2 ANQGSEA. Trimming took 7 bases from V and 3 from J; bases not matched to a gene: 3. The CDR3 runs 14 residues. CDR3 in amino acids: CSAGLAGHTGELFF. The CDR3 DNA reads as TGCAGCGCCGGACTAGCGGGGCACACCGGGGAGCTGTTTTTT.

This clone was counted a few times. The chain links TRBV7-9 to TRBJ2-7; TRBD2 matches 9 bases. CDR3 length: 15 residues. CDR1 and CDR2 (germline): SEHNR, FQNEAQ (reference sequence). V trimming: 5 bases; J trimming: 0 bases; junction bases outside the gene matches: 5. CDR3 sequence (DNA): TGTGCCAGCAGCCCTAGCGGGACGAGCTCCTACGAGCAGTACTTC. It yields the protein CASSPSGTSSYEQYF.

The V and J genes are TRBV6-1 and TRBJ1-1, with D uncertain. CDR3 length equals 15 residues. Germline V lookup: CDR1 MNHNS, CDR2 SASEGT. V shed 6 bases and J shed 2 bases, with 16 bases lying between them. CDR3 sequence reads: CASSLLGSLNTEAFF. The CDR3 DNA is TGTGCCAGCAGCCTACTAGGCAGCCTTAACACTGAAGCTTTCTTT.